These T cell receptor beta chains were read from a single sample in a study of blood T cell repertoires in COVID-19. Only in-frame clones appear in the TCRdb table, and some are missing; sequencing was by immunoSEQ multiplex PCR. The sample includes 270,000 or so clones, about 90% seen only once; the top ten take roughly 2.2%. Material for sequencing was peripheral blood. Receptors were obtained from a woman aged 60-70 years with COVID-19, enrolled during active disease. The CDR3 runs from the conserved cysteine through the conserved F or W. A D gene is named only where the DNA matches it firmly. The size of a clone is reported for some rows only, either as once, few or many, or as a class for expanded clones.

size	V	D	J	DNA	CDR3
.	TRBV4-2	.	TRBJ1-2	TGTGCCAGCAGCCAAGATTCAAGGGGTGTGTCGGGTGGCTACACCTTC	CASSQDSRGVSGGYTF
.	TRBV7-2	TRBD2	TRBJ2-3	TGTGCCAGCAGCTTAGTTGGTAGCGGGGGGCCGGGGGATACGCAGTATTTT	CASSLVGSGGPGDTQYF
.	TRBV6-5	TRBD1	TRBJ1-1	TGTGCCAGCAGCGGTTCCAGGGGGACTGAAGCTTTCTTT	CASSGSRGTEAFF
.	TRBV19	.	TRBJ1-1	TGTGCCAGTAGCCATGCGTTGAAATTTGAAGCTTTCTTT	CASSHALKFEAFF
.	TRBV4-3	TRBD2	TRBJ2-3	TGCGCCAGCAGCCAGGCGGGGGGTGGAGGAGATACGCAGTATTTT	CASSQAGGGGDTQYF
.	TRBV6-1	TRBD1	TRBJ1-5	TGTGCCAGCAGTGATTACCACAGGGGGCCCGATCAGCCCCAGCATTTT	CASSDYHRGPDQPQHF
.	TRBV11-2	.	TRBJ1-1	TGTGCCAGCAGCTTAGGAGCAACCGGGGCTTTCTTT	CASSLGATGAFF
.	TRBV6-5	.	TRBJ1-1	TGTGCCAGCAGCCAGGGGAGCTGGGGCACTGAAGCTTTCTTT	CASSQGSWGTEAFF
few	TRBV19	.	TRBJ1-5	TGTGCCAGTAGTATGAGCGGGTTTAATCAGCCCCAGCATTTT	CASSMSGFNQPQHF
.	TRBV19	.	TRBJ2-7	TGTGCCAGCACCCTCCCGCCGGGACATCCTTACGAGCAGTACTTC	CASTLPPGHPYEQYF
once	TRBV4-2	.	TRBJ2-3	TGTGCCAGCAGCCAAGAGAGACAGAATCTCCGTACAGATACGCAGTATTTT	CASSQERQNLRTDTQYF
few	TRBV6-5	TRBD1	TRBJ1-6	TGTGCCAGCAGTTTCGGGAACAGGGGTGATTCACCCCTCCACTTT	CASSFGNRGDSPLHF
.	TRBV13	TRBD2	TRBJ2-7	TGTGCCAGCAGATCTCGGACTAGCGCCTACGAGCAGTACTTC	CASRSRTSAYEQYF
.	TRBV6-6	.	TRBJ2-7	TGTGCCAGCAGTTATGACAGCCACTACGAGCAGTACTTC	CASSYDSHYEQYF
.	TRBV10-3	TRBD2	TRBJ2-5	TGTGCCATCAGTGAGTCGAGCGGGGGGGGCAAGACCCAGTACTTC	CAISESSGGGKTQYF
few	TRBV7-2	TRBD1	TRBJ2-1	TGTGCCAGCAGCTTAGCCCGGGGTACAACCGGGACAGTCTCCTACAATGAGCAGTTCTTC	CASSLARGTTGTVSYNEQFF
few	TRBV11-3	.	TRBJ1-1	TGTGCCAGCAGCTTAGCAGGTGCAGGGGAAGCTTTCTTT	CASSLAGAGEAFF
.	TRBV6-5	.	TRBJ2-1	TGTGCCAGCAGTTACTCGACCGGGACTGTCTACAATGAGCAGTTCTTC	CASSYSTGTVYNEQFF
.	TRBV2	.	TRBJ1-2	TGTGCCAGCAGTCCTGAGGGGGAGTATGGCTACACCTTC	CASSPEGEYGYTF
.	TRBV9	.	TRBJ1-1	TGTGCCAGCAGCGTAGGGGGCGGTGAAGCTTTCTTT	CASSVGGGEAFF
.	TRBV19	.	TRBJ1-4	TGTGCCAGTGGTACCGTAGGGACATTTGAAAAACTGTTTTTT	CASGTVGTFEKLFF
.	TRBV7-8	TRBD2	TRBJ2-1	TGTGCCAGCAGCTTAGGGGGAGCGGGGAGCTCCTACAATGAGCAGTTCTTC	CASSLGGAGSSYNEQFF
.	TRBV19	.	TRBJ1-1	TGTGCCAGTAGAGTTAGGCAGGGGAACACTGAAGCTTTCTTT	CASRVRQGNTEAFF
.	TRBV19	.	TRBJ1-3	TGTGCCAGTAGTGCCGGAGGGACGGGGTATTTT	CASSAGGTGYF
few	TRBV7-2	TRBD1	TRBJ2-1	TGTGCCAGCAGCATCGGGACAGGGGTTTGGAATGAGCAGTTCTTC	CASSIGTGVWNEQFF
.	TRBV5-4	.	TRBJ1-2	TGTGCCAGCAGCTCGGTACAGAACTATGGCTACACCTTC	CASSSVQNYGYTF
.	TRBV2	.	TRBJ2-2	TGTGCCAGCAGTGCGGGGGTTGCCGGGGAGCTGTTTTTT	CASSAGVAGELFF
.	TRBV5-4	.	TRBJ2-3	TGTGCCAGCAGCCCGGAGCGCGCCACAGATACGCAGTATTTT	CASSPERATDTQYF
.	TRBV19	.	TRBJ1-1	TGTGCCAGTAGTATCCCCGGGGGGATGAACACTGAAGCTTTCTTT	CASSIPGGMNTEAFF
once	TRBV15	TRBD1	TRBJ1-5	TGTGCCACCGAAGGACAGGGCGGTCAGCCCCAGCATTTT	CATEGQGGQPQHF
once	TRBV19	.	TRBJ1-6	TGTGCCAGTAGCATGAGCCGATGGAACCGGGACATTAGAAATTCACCCCTCCACTTT	CASSMSRWNRDIRNSPLHF
.	TRBV4-1	.	TRBJ2-7	TGCGCCAGCAGCCAAGGATTCCAGGGCTTCGAGGTGGATTACGTTGGTTACGAGCAGTACTTC	CASSQGFQGFEVDYVGYEQYF
.	TRBV15	TRBD1	TRBJ2-1	TGTGCCACCAGCAGAGCTAGGGGGCAATATGAGCAGTTCTTC	CATSRARGQYEQFF
.	TRBV5-6	.	TRBJ1-2	TGTGCCAGCAGCTTGGGGACAGAGCACTATGGCTACACCTTC	CASSLGTEHYGYTF
.	TRBV5-5	.	TRBJ1-5	TGTGCCAGCAGCTTGGGACCAGCGGAGGGACCCCAGCATTTT	CASSLGPAEGPQHF
.	TRBV4-3	.	TRBJ2-7	TGCGCCAGCAGCCAAGACGGGACACCGATCTACGAGCAGTACTTC	CASSQDGTPIYEQYF
.	TRBV7-2	.	TRBJ1-3	TGTGCCAGCAGCTTAGAGGGGAGGGGATCGGGCGGAAACACCATATATTTT	CASSLEGRGSGGNTIYF
.	TRBV7-2	TRBD1	TRBJ2-7	TGTGCCAGCAGCTCCTTTCCCCGGCAACAGGGGAGCTCCTACGAGCAGTACTTC	CASSSFPRQQGSSYEQYF
.	TRBV13	.	TRBJ1-2	TGTGCCAGCAGCTTAGGACAGAACTATGGCTACACCTTC	CASSLGQNYGYTF
.	TRBV10-3	TRBD1	TRBJ1-1	TGTGCCATCAAAGCGGAGGGAGGGGGGACAGGGGTTTATACTGAAGCTTTCTTT	CAIKAEGGGTGVYTEAFF
many	TRBV6-2/TRBV6-3	.	TRBJ2-7	TGTGCCAGCAGTTACTCAGCCCTCTCCTACGAGCAGTACTTC	CASSYSALSYEQYF
.	TRBV29-1	TRBD1	TRBJ2-5	TGCAGCGTCTGGGACAGGGGGCGGGAGACCCAGTACTTC	CSVWDRGRETQYF
.	TRBV6-1	.	TRBJ2-2	TGTGCCAGCAGTGAATTTTCGGTGGTCGAGCTGTTTTTT	CASSEFSVVELFF
.	TRBV4-2	.	TRBJ2-3	TGTGCCAGCAGTAGGGGCCAGTCTAGCACAGATACGCAGTATTTT	CASSRGQSSTDTQYF
.	TRBV20-1	.	TRBJ1-1	TGCAGTGCTAGTCCGACAGTGAACACTGAAGCTTTCTTT	CSASPTVNTEAFF
once	TRBV9	TRBD1	TRBJ1-4	TGTGCCAGCAGCATGATGACAGGGGGCTTTGAAAAACTGTTTTTT	CASSMMTGGFEKLFF
once	TRBV7-8	TRBD2	TRBJ2-7	TGTGCCAGCAGCAGACTAGCGGGGGGCCATTCCTACGAGCAGTACTTC	CASSRLAGGHSYEQYF
.	TRBV7-2	TRBD1	TRBJ2-1	TGTGCCAGCAGCTTAGTCACAGGGGGCAGTGAGCAGTTCTTC	CASSLVTGGSEQFF
.	TRBV6-2/TRBV6-3	.	TRBJ1-4	TGTGCCAGCAGTCCCCCCCGGGGGAGGAAAGAAAAACTGTTTTTT	CASSPPRGRKEKLFF
.	TRBV4-2	.	TRBJ2-7	TGTGCCAGCAGCCAAGTAAAAGGGCAGAGAGGGACACGTCTCTACGAGCAGTACTTC	CASSQVKGQRGTRLYEQYF
.	TRBV7-3	TRBD1	TRBJ2-7	TGTGCCAGCAGCAAGACAGGGGGAGGTGGTGAGCAGTACTTC	CASSKTGGGGEQYF
.	TRBV10-3	TRBD1	TRBJ1-4	TGTGCCATCAGTGGTGCAGGGGGCGAAAAACTGTTTTTT	CAISGAGGEKLFF
once	TRBV5-5	TRBD1	TRBJ2-7	TGTGCCAGCAGCTTGGGGCAGGGGGCGTCATACGAGCAGTACTTC	CASSLGQGASYEQYF
.	TRBV9	TRBD2	TRBJ2-2	TGTGCCAGCAGCGTAGATCCTAGCGGGAGCTTGGGCACCGGGGAGCTGTTTTTT	CASSVDPSGSLGTGELFF
.	TRBV7-8	.	TRBJ1-2	TGTGCCAGCAGCTTAGCCCGGACTGGGGTAGGCTACACCTTC	CASSLARTGVGYTF
.	TRBV5-4	TRBD2	TRBJ2-1	TGTGCCAGCAGCAAGGGACTAGCGTTGGGGAGCTCCTACAATGAGCAGTTCTTC	CASSKGLALGSSYNEQFF